This TCR beta chain came from a study of blood T cells in healthy people across ages. The study's findings and limits: The CMV status of each donor remained undetermined, and this could have confounded shifts in expanded clonotypes.

Per the germline V gene, CDR1 is SGHRS and CDR2 is YFSETQ. V was pared by 4 bases and J by 2 bases, with 13 bases between. The CDR3 extends over 14 amino acids. This clonotype appeared a few times. Its antigen remains unidentified. Then a second PCR, running about 6 to 12 cycles, was carried out with a sample-barcoded 5' primer and a J-beta primer mix. The study obtained at least 3 million CDR3-containing paired-end reads from every sample. A single record per CDR3 protein comes from TCRdb applying MiXCR to the 5' RACE reads. The sample lists approximately 800,000 distinct CDR3 sequences, 25% to 30% occurring once. These data also formed part of another study, on T cells of mothers and their children.

Specimen: blood. The V and J genes are TRBV5-1 and TRBJ2-7; either TRBD1 or TRBD2 may fit D (5 bases each). This sequence was found in a boy aged 5-17 years in good health. The CDR3, as DNA: TGCGCCAGCAGCGCCGGGACCCCACCCTACGAGCAGTACTTC. Protein sequence: CASSAGTPPYEQYF.